This T cell receptor beta chain stems from a study of graft-versus-host responses after intestinal transplantation. Study-level information: Recipients obtained multivisceral, liver-intestinal, or isolated intestinal transplants. Every recipient underwent anti-thymocyte globulin induction, then tacrolimus and steroids for two to four years. Study-level results: In recipient marrow, GvH clones were found, and some appeared first in ileum or blood. Across patients carrying graft-donor T cell macrochimerism, allografts held high graft-versus-host to host-versus-graft clonal ratios.

Of note for this clone: Its antigen is as yet unknown.

The junction had 4 bases not matched to a gene; V was cut back by 3 bases and J by 8 bases. Germline V gene data show CDR1 as SEHNR and CDR2 as FQNEAQ (reference sequence). The CDR3 runs 14 residues. Libraries were prepared by immunoSEQ multiplex PCR; TCRdb keeps only in-frame clonotypes and omits some of them. The sample lists about 120,000 clones; 75% to 95% were seen once. The sequence came from a human donor who received an intestinal transplant. Sequencing was performed on unstimulated CD4+ T cells sorted from spleen or lymph node cells, taken before intestinal transplant. The chain carries TRBV7-9 and TRBJ2-2, with 9 positions matching TRBD2. For the CDR3, the DNA is TGTGCCAGCAGCTTCAGCGGGGGGCGAGGGGAGCTGTTTTTT. Its translation is CASSFSGGRGELFF.